The T cell receptor (beta chain) under discussion was sequenced for a study of blood T cells in healthy people across ages. Overall study findings and caveats: TCR beta diversity per million T cells fell roughly linearly with age.

The V gene end was trimmed by 3 bases and the J gene end by 5 bases; junction bases not matched to a gene: 7. Germline values: CDR1 KGHSH, CDR2 LQKENI. The CDR3 is made up of 15 amino acids. To note about this clonotype: Its matching antigen is unknown.

A sample-barcoded 5' primer and a J-beta primer mix were used in a second PCR of roughly 7 to 11 cycles. TCRdb re-called the 5' RACE reads with MiXCR, one entry per CDR3 protein. The sample lists under 2,000,000 distinct CDR3 sequences; around 50% were seen once. The source of this sequence is a woman between 40 and 55 years old in good health. Sequencing was performed on blood. The rearrangement uses TRBV18 and TRBJ1-1; TRBD1 aligns across 9 bases. In nucleotides, the CDR3 is TGTGCCAGCTCACCTCAAAGACAGGGGGGGACTGAAGCTTTCTTT. As protein: CASSPQRQGGTEAFF.